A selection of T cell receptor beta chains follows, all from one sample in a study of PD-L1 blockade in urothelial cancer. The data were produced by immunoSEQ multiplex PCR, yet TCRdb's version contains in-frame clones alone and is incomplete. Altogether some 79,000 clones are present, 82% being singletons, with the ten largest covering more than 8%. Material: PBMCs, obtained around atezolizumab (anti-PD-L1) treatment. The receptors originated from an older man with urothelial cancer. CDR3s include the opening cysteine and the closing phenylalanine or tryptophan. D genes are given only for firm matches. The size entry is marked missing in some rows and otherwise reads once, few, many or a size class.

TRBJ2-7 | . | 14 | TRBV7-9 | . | TGTGCCAGCAGCCCCCGTTGGGCGACCTACGAGCAGTACTTC | CASSPRWATYEQYF
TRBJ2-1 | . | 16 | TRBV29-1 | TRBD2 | TGCAGCGTTGGGCTAGCGGGAGGAAGCTCCTACAATGAGCAGTTCTTC | CSVGLAGGSSYNEQFF
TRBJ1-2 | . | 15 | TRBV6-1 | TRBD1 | TGTGCCAGCAGTGAAGGACAGGGGCTGAACTATGGCTACACCTTC | CASSEGQGLNYGYTF
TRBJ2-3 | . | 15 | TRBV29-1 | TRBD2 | TGCAGCGTAGAAGCGGGAGCCCAATACACAGATACGCAGTATTTT | CSVEAGAQYTDTQYF
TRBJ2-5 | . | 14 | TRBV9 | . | TGTGCCAGCAGCCAGGGACAATTTCAAGAGACCCAGTACTTC | CASSQGQFQETQYF
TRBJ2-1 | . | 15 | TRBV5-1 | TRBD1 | TGCGCCAGCAGCCCGGGGACAGGGGTCTACAATGAGCAGTTCTTC | CASSPGTGVYNEQFF
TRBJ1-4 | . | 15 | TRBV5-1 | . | TGCGCCAGCAAGGACAACCCGGGCATTAATGAAAAACTGTTTTTT | CASKDNPGINEKLFF
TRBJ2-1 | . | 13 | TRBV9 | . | TGTGCCAGCAGCGTGGTTTCGGAGGGTGAGCAGTTCTTC | CASSVVSEGEQFF
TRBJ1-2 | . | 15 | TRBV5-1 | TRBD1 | TGCGCCAGCAGCCAAAATCCCCAGGGGGCGAGTGGCTACACCTTC | CASSQNPQGASGYTF
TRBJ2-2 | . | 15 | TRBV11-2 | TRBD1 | TGTGCCAGCAGCCCCGGGGACAGGCTCACCGGGGAGCTGTTTTTT | CASSPGDRLTGELFF
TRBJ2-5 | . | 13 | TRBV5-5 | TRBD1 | TGTGCCAGCAGCGGGGACAGGGGGGAGACCCAGTACTTC | CASSGDRGETQYF
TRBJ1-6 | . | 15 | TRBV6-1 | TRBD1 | TGTGCCAGCAGTCCGGAGGGACAGTCGAATTCACCCCTCCACTTT | CASSPEGQSNSPLHF
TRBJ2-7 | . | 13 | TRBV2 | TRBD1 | TGTGCCAGCAGTGAAAGGGGGCACTACGAGCAGTACTTC | CASSERGHYEQYF
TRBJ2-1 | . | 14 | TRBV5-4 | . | TGTGCCAGCAGCGACGGGACTCTCTACAATGAGCAGTTCTTC | CASSDGTLYNEQFF
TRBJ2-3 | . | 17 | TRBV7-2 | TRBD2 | TGTGCCAGCAGCTTAGTCTGGCGGGAGCCCCAGAGAGATACGCAGTATTTT | CASSLVWREPQRDTQYF
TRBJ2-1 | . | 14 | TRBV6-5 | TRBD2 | TGTGCCAGCAGGCCAGGTCGCGGGGGCAATGAGCAGTTCTTC | CASRPGRGGNEQFF
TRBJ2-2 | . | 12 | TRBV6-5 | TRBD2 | TGTGCCAGCAGTCGGGGGGCCGGGGAGCTGTTTTTT | CASSRGAGELFF
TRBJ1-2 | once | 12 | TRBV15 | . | TGTGCCACCAGCAGAGATCGCCAGGGCTACACCTTC | CATSRDRQGYTF
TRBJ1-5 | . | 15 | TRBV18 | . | TGTGCCAGCTCACTAGCGGCGGGGGGCAATCAGCCCCAGCATTTT | CASSLAAGGNQPQHF
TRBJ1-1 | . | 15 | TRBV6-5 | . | TGTGCCAGCAGTTACTCTAACGGGGTGGATGCTGAAGCTTTCTTT | CASSYSNGVDAEAFF
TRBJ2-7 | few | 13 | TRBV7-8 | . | TGTGCCAGCAGCTTAGATCCGGGGAGTGAGCAGTACTTC | CASSLDPGSEQYF
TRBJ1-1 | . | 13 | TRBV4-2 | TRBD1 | TGTGCCAGCAGCCGCGACAGGGGCGGTGAAGCTTTCTTT | CASSRDRGGEAFF
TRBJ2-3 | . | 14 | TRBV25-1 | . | TGTGCCAGCAGTGACACAAGACAGACAGATACGCAGTATTTT | CASSDTRQTDTQYF
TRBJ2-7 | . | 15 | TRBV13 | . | TGTGCCAGCAGCTACCTCCAGGGGGGCTCCTACGAGCAGTACTTC | CASSYLQGGSYEQYF